The present T cell receptor (beta chain) was sequenced within a study of blood T cell repertoires in COVID-19. Study context: Researchers got acute and convalescent COVID-19 samples from the United States, Italy and Spain.

Germline values: CDR1 MNHEY, CDR2 SVGEGT. The CDR3 covers 15 residues. Losses at the gene ends were 4 bases for V and 4 bases for J; bases not matched to a gene: 8. As handled by the study authors: The authors estimated nucleated cell counts from reference gene primer amplification. Clones were sequenced by immunoSEQ multiplex PCR, and TCRdb holds only the in-frame ones, with some missing. The V and J calls and the clone size are those of that table, but D and trimming were determined from the DNA. This table holds 130,000 to 150,000 clones, 80% to 85% found once. The receptor comes from a human donor in a cohort sampled during active COVID-19. J is TRBJ2-7 and V is TRBV6-2 or TRBV6-3; 9 positions match TRBD1. Sequencing input: peripheral blood. The CDR3 region is CASSSRGTGSYEQYF. As DNA, the CDR3 is TGTGCCAGCAGTTCCCGCGGGACAGGGTCTTACGAGCAGTACTTC.